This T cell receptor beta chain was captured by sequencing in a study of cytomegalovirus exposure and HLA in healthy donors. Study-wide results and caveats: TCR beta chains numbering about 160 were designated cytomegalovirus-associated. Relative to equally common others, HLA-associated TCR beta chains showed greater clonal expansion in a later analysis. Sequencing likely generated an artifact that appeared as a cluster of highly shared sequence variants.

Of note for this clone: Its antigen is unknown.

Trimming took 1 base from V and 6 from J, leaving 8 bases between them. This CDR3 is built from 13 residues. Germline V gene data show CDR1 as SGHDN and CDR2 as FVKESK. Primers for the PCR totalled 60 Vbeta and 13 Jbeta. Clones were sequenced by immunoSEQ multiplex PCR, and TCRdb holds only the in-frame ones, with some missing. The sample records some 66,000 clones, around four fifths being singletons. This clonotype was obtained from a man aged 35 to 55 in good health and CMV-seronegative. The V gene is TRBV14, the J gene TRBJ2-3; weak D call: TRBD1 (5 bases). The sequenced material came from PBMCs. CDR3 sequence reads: CASSQGQGDTQYF. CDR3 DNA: TGTGCCAGCAGCCAAGGGCAGGGCGATACGCAGTATTTT.